Shown below are 2 T cell receptor beta chains from a single sample sequenced in a study of T cells in Graves' hyperthyroidism and ophthalmopathy. The TCR beta CDR3 regions underwent amplification using RNA transcripts as the source. The HTBI primer set served for first-round RT-PCR of the TCR CDR3. TCRdb reanalysed the multiplex PCR reads using MiXCR and keeps one entry per CDR3 protein. The sample carries under 600,000 distinct CDR3 sequences, 16% recorded once. Material: blood. The receptors were gathered from a woman between 40 and 55 years old with Graves' ophthalmopathy.

With respect to this clonotype: One end of the junction does not line up with germline, which may come from a read error. V is TRBV7-9 and J is TRBJ1-1; D gene ambiguous. The CDR3 consists of 12 residues. Germline V lookup: CDR1 SEHNR, CDR2 FQNEAQ (reference sequence). The CDR3 protein is CASSIASPEAFF. The DNA of the CDR3 is TGTGCCAGCAGCATAGCTTCCCCTGAAGCTTTCTTT.

This clonotype showed up just a few times. The chain carries TRBV12-3 or TRBV12-4 and TRBJ1-5; D is perhaps TRBD1 (6 bases). V lost 0 bases and J lost 6, with 15 bases in between. The CDR3 covers 16 residues. The CDR3 bases are TGTGCCAGCAGTTTAGCGCCGGGGGCGGGAGGTCAGCCCCAGCATTTT. Its protein product is CASSLAPGAGGQPQHF.